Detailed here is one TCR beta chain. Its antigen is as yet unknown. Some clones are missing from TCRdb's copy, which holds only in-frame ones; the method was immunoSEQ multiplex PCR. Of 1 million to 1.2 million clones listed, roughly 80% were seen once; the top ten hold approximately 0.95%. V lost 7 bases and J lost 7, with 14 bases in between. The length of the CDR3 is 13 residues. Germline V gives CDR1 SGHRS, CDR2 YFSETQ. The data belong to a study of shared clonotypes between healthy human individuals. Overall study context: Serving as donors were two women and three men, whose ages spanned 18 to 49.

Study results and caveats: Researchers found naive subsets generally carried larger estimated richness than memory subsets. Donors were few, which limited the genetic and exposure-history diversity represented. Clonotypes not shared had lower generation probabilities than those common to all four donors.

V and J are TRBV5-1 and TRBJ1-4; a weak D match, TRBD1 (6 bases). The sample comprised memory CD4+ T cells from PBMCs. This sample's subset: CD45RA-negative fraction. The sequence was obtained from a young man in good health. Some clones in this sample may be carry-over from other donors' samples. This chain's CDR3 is CASELGGSEKLFF. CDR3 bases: TGCGCCAGCGAGCTAGGGGGTTCTGAAAAACTGTTTTTT. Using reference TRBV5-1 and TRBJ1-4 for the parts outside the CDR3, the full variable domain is KAGVTQTPRYLIKTRGQQVTLSCSPISGHRSVSWYQQTPGQGLQFLFEYFSETQRNKGNFPGRFSGRQFSNSRSEMNVSTLELGDSALYLCASELGGSEKLFFGSGTQLSVL.